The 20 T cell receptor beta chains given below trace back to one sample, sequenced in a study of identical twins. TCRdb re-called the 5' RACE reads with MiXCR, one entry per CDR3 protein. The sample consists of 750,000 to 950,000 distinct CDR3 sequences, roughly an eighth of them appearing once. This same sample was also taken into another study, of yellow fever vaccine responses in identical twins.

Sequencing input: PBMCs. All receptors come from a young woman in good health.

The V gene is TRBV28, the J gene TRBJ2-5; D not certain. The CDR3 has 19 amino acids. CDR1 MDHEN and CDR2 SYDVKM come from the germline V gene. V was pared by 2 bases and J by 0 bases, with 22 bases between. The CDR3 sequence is CASSLRTRRRIQYQETQYF. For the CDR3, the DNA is TGTGCCAGCAGTTTAAGAACGCGGCGACGGATACAGTACCAAGAGACCCAGTACTTC.

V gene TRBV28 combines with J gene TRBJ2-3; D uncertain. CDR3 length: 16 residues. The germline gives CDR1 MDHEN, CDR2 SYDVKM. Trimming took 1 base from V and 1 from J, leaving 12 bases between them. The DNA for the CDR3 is TGTGCCAGCAGTTTATTATCTCCGACTGGCACAGATACGCAGTATTTT. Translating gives CASSLLSPTGTDTQYF.

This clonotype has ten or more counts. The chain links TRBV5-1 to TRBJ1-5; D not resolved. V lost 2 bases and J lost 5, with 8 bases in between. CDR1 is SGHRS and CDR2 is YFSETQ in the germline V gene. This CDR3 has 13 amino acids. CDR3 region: CASSFAPDQPQHF. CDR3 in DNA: TGCGCCAGCAGCTTTGCACCTGATCAGCCCCAGCATTTT.

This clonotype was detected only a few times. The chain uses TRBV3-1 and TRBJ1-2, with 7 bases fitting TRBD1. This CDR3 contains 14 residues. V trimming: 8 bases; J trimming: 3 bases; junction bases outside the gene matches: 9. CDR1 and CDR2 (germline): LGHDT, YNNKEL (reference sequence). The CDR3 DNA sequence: TGTGCCAGCTCCAAGAGGGGGCGCGACTATGGCTACACCTTC. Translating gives CASSKRGRDYGYTF.

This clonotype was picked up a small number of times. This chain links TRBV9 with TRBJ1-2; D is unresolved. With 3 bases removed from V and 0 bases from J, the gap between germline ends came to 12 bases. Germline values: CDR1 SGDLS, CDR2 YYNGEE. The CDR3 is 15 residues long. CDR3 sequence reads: CASSGQGITNYGYTF. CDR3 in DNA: TGTGCCAGCAGCGGTCAAGGGATTACTAACTATGGCTACACCTTC. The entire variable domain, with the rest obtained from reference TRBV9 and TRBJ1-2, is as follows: DSGVTQTPKHLITATGQRVTLRCSPRSGDLSVYWYQQSLDQGLQFLIQYYNGEERAKGNILERFSAQQFPDLHSELNLSSLELGDSALYFCASSGQGITNYGYTFGSGTRLTVV.

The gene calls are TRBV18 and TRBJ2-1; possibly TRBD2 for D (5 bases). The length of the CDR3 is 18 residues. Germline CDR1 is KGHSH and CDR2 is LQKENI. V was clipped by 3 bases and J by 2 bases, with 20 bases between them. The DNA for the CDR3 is TGTGCCAGCTCACCTTACTACGCGGGCGGCGGCACCTACAATGAGCAGTTCTTC. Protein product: CASSPYYAGGGTYNEQFF.

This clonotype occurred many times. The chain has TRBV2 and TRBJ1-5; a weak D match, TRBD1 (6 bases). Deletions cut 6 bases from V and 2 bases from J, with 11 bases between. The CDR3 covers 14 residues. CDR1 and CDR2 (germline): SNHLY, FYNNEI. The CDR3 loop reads CASSQRQGNQPQHF. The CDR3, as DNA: TGTGCCAGCAGCCAACGACAGGGCAATCAGCCCCAGCATTTT.

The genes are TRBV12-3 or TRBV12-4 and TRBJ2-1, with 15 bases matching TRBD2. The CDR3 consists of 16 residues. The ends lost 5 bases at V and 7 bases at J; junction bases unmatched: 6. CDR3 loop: CASSRGLAGGRNEQFF. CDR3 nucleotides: TGTGCCAGCAGTAGAGGACTAGCGGGAGGGCGAAATGAGCAGTTCTTC.

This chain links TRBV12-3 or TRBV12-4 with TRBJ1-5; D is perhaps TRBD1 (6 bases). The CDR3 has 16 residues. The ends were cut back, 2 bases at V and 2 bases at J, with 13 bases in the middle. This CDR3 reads CASSLLGGEGNQPQHF. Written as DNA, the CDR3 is TGTGCCAGCAGTTTATTGGGGGGCGAGGGCAATCAGCCCCAGCATTTT.

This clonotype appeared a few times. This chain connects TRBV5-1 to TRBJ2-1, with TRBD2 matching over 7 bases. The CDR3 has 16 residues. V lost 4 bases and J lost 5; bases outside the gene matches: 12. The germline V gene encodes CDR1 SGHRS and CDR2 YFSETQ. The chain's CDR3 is CASSQIPTLADNEQFF. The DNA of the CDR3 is TGCGCCAGCAGCCAAATACCAACTCTAGCGGACAATGAGCAGTTCTTC.

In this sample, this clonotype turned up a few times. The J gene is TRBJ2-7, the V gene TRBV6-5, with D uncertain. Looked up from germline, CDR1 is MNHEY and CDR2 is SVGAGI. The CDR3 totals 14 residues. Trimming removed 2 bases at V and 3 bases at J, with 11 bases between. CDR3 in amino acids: CASSYGQQDYEQYV. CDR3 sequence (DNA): TGTGCCAGCAGTTACGGGCAGCAAGACTACGAGCAGTACGTC.

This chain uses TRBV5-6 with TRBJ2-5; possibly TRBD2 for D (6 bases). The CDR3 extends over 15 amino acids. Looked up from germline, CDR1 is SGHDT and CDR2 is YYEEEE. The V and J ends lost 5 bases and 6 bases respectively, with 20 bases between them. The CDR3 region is CASSAVLGGTQTQYF. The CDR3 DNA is TGTGCCAGCAGTGCCGTCTTGGGCGGGACTCAGACCCAGTACTTC. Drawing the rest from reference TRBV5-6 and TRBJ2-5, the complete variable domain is DAGVTQSPTHLIKTRGQQVTLRCSPKSGHDTVSWYQQALGQGPQFIFQYYEEEERQRGNFPDRFSGHQFPNYSSELNVNALLLGDSALYLCASSAVLGGTQTQYFGPGTRLLVL.

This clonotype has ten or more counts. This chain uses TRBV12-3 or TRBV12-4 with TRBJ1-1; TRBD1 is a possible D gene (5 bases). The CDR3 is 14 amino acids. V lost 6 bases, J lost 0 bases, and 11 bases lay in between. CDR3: CASSPGTLNTEAFF. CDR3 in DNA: TGTGCCAGCAGCCCCGGGACCCTGAACACTGAAGCTTTCTTT.

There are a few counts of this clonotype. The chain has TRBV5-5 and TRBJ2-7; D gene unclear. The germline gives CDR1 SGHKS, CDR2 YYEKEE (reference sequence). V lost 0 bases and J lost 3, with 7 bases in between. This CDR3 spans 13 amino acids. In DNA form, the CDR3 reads TGTGCCAGCAGCTTGGAGTGGGACTACGAGCAGTACGTC. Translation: CASSLEWDYEQYV.

CDR3 nucleotides: TGCGCCAGCAACAAAAGAGGGACAGACTACGAGCAGTACTTC. This gives the protein CASNKRGTDYEQYF. The chain is built from TRBV5-1 and TRBJ2-7, with 7 bases matching TRBD1. Unmatched junction bases numbered 9, after V lost 6 bases and J lost 3 bases. The CDR3 is made up of 14 amino acids. Germline-derived CDR1 and CDR2 are SGHRS and YFSETQ.

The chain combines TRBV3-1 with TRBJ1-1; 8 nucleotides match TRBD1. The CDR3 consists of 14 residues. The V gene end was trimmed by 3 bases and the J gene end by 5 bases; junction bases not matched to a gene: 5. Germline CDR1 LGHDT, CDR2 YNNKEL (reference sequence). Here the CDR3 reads CASSHDRGRTEAFF. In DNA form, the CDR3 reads TGTGCCAGCAGCCACGACAGGGGAAGGACTGAAGCTTTCTTT. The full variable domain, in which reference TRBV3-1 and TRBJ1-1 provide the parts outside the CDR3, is DTAVSQTPKYLVTQMGNDKSIKCEQNLGHDTMYWYKQDSKKFLKIMFSYNNKELIINETVPNRFSPKSPDKAHLNLHINSLELGDSAVYFCASSHDRGRTEAFFGQGTRLTVV.

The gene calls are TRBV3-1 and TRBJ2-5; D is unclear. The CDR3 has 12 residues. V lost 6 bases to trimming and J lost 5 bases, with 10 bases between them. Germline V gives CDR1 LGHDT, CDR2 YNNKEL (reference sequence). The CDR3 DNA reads TGTGCCAGCAGTTCACACGGGGAGACCCAGTACTTC. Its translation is CASSSHGETQYF.

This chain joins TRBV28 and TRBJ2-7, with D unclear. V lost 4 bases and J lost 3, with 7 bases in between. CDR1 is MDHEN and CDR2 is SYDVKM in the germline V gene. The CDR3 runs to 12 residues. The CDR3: CASSSSYYEQYV. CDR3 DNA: TGTGCCAGCAGTTCGTCATACTACGAGCAGTACGTC.

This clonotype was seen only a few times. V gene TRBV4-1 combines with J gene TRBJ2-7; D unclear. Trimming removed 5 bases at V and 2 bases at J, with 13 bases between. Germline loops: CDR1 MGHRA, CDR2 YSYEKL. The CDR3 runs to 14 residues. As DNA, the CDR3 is TGCGCCAGCAGCGGGCCGTCGGGTGCCTACGAGCAGTACTTC. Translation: CASSGPSGAYEQYF.

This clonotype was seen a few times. This CDR3 is CASSLTGGPSTGELFF. The DNA of the CDR3 is TGTGCCAGCAGCTTGACGGGAGGGCCGAGCACCGGGGAGCTGTTTTTT. The V gene is TRBV7-9, the J gene TRBJ2-2; 8 nucleotides match TRBD2. CDR1 SEHNR and CDR2 FQNEAQ come from the germline V gene (reference sequence). The V segment lost 3 bases and the J segment 4 bases; nucleotides outside the gene matches: 7. The CDR3 extends over 16 amino acids.